The rows below give T cell receptor beta chains drawn from one sample of a study of CD4 T cells in relation to SARS-CoV-2 and coronaviruses. The repertoire was sequenced with immunoSEQ multiplex PCR; TCRdb's copy has only in-frame clones and lacks some. Among about 37,000 clones listed, approximately 85% were seen once. What was sequenced was memory CD4+ T cells from PBMCs. The receptors stem from an adult with COVID-19. Both conserved end residues are part of each CDR3. The D gene is left open where the match is weak. Not all rows give a size; the values are once, few, many and, for expanded clones, a class.

>-|once|TRBV7-9|TRBJ1-3
CASSWGSGNTIYF
TGTGCCAGCAGCTGGGGGTCTGGAAACACCATATATTTT
>TRBD1|few|TRBV28|TRBJ2-7
CASSPGQDVYEQYF
TGTGCCAGCAGCCCGGGACAGGACGTCTACGAGCAGTACTTC
>TRBD2|-|TRBV3-1/TRBV3-2|TRBJ2-7
CASSQNPGLAGGPIPNEQYF
TGTGCCAGCAGCCAAAATCCGGGACTAGCGGGAGGGCCGATCCCTAACGAGCAGTACTTC
>-|-|TRBV5-1|TRBJ2-7
CASSLASGAAYEQYF
TGCGCCAGCAGCTTGGCGTCAGGGGCTGCCTACGAGCAGTACTTC
>-|few|TRBV11-2|TRBJ2-2
CASSLGGGSGELFF
TGTGCCAGCAGCTTAGGAGGGGGATCCGGGGAGCTGTTTTTT
>-|-|TRBV5-1|TRBJ2-1
CASYDTPGRTFF
TGCGCCAGCTATGATACACCGGGACGGACGTTCTTC
>-|-|TRBV5-1|TRBJ1-4
CASSLTSGEKLFF
TGCGCCAGCAGCTTAACGTCGGGAGAAAAACTGTTTTTT
>-|-|TRBV25-1|TRBJ2-5
CASSAQLVGRQETQYF
TGTGCCAGCAGTGCCCAACTCGTGGGGCGACAAGAGACCCAGTACTTC
>TRBD2|-|TRBV18|TRBJ2-1
CASSPRTSGSFYNEQFF
TGTGCCAGCTCACCAAGGACTAGCGGGTCCTTCTACAATGAGCAGTTCTTC
>-|few|TRBV6-6|TRBJ1-1
CASSYGHRVNTEAFF
TGTGCCAGCAGTTACGGGCACAGGGTGAACACTGAAGCTTTCTTT
>TRBD1|-|TRBV6-5|TRBJ2-5
CASSRDSRQETQYF
TGTGCCAGCAGTCGGGACAGCCGACAAGAGACCCAGTACTTC
>TRBD2|once|TRBV28|TRBJ2-2
CASRHRTSGSTGELFF
TGTGCCAGCCGACACCGGACTAGCGGGAGCACCGGGGAGCTGTTTTTT
>TRBD1|few|TRBV30|TRBJ1-6
CAWMRQGVMTPLHF
TGTGCCTGGATGAGACAGGGGGTTATGACACCCCTCCACTTT
>-|-|TRBV2|TRBJ2-1
CASSEGLAYNEQFF
TGTGCCAGCAGTGAAGGGTTAGCCTACAATGAGCAGTTCTTC
>-|few|TRBV6-5|TRBJ2-7
CASIDRRYSYEQYF
TGTGCCAGCATCGACAGGCGATATTCCTACGAGCAGTACTTC
>TRBD2|-|TRBV10-3|TRBJ2-2
CATIAGGGTVGELFF
TGTGCCACCATAGCGGGAGGGGGAACGGTCGGGGAGCTGTTTTTT